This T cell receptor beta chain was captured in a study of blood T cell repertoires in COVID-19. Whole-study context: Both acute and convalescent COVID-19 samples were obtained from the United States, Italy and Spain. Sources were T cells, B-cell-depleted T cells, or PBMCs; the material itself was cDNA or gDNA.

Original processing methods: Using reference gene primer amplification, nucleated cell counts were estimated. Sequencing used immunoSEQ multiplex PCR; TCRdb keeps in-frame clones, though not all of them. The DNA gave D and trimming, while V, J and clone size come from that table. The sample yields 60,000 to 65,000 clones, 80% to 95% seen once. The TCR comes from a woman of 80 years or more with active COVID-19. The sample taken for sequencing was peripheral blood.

CDR3 DNA: TGTGCCAGCAGCCAAGGGCTAAGGGGTTACGAAGCTTTCTTT. This gives the protein CASSQGLRGYEAFF. This rearrangement joins TRBV3-1 (or the pseudogene TRBV3-2) to TRBJ1-1, with D possibly being TRBD1 (5 bases). The CDR3 sequence is 14 residues long. V gave up 1 base and J gave up 8 bases, with 14 bases separating them. Per the germline V gene, CDR1 is LGHDT and CDR2 is YNNKEL (reference sequence).